One sample yielded the 23 T cell receptor beta chains listed below, sequenced in a study of CD8 T cells in ankylosing spondylitis (dated by TCRdb to between 2016 and 2019). Libraries came from 5' RACE. Sequencing was performed on an Illumina HiSeq 2500. In-frame beta chains were kept once TCRdb had trimmed the public reads at Q25 with fastp and called clones with MiXCR. Each CDR3 protein appears once, grouped with its most common genes and DNA. The sample contains fewer than 250,000 distinct CDR3 sequences, more than 9% of them found a single time. The ten largest make up 2.6% of the sample. The sample was blood, either unsorted or a sorted T cell fraction (not recorded which). The receptors here all came from a male donor with ankylosing spondylitis or in good health (not recorded which).

This clonotype was observed a few times. The chain uses TRBV28 and TRBJ2-7, with 9 bases fitting TRBD1. Trimming removed 4 bases from V and 3 bases from J; junction bases left unmatched: 7. The CDR3 contains 15 residues. Germline loops: CDR1 MDHEN, CDR2 SYDVKM. CDR3 in amino acids: CASSSAGTGNYEQYF. For the CDR3, the DNA is TGTGCCAGCAGTTCGGCCGGGACAGGGAACTACGAGCAGTACTTC.

At least ten counts were recorded for this clonotype. This chain joins TRBV10-3 and TRBJ2-7; D may correspond to TRBD1 or TRBD2 (5 bases each). The germline V and J ends were trimmed by 0 bases and 0 bases, with 15 bases remaining between them. CDR1 is ENHRY, CDR2 SYGVKD, per germline. The CDR3 is 17 residues long. The CDR3 nucleotides read TGTGCCATCAGTGAGTCGACTCGGGGCCAGATCTCCTACGAGCAGTACTTC. Protein product: CAISESTRGQISYEQYF.

This clonotype was seen only a few times. The V gene is TRBV2, the J gene TRBJ2-7; D not resolved. CDR1 SNHLY and CDR2 FYNNEI come from the germline V gene. Trimming removed 6 bases from V and 4 bases from J, with 7 bases in between. The CDR3 has 11 amino acids. CDR3 coding DNA: TGTGCCAGCAGGATCAGGTACGAGCAGTACTTC. Protein: CASRIRYEQYF.

This clonotype has at least ten counts. The rearrangement joins TRBV20-1 to TRBJ1-2; 8 bases are shared with TRBD1. Germline V gives CDR1 DFQATT, CDR2 SNEGSKA (reference sequence). There are 14 residues in the CDR3. Germline trimming cut 6 bases from V and 8 bases from J; bases unmatched to any gene: 14. CDR3 DNA: TGCAGTGCAACGAGCCTGGGGACAGGACGCGGCTACACCTTC. Translation gives CSATSLGTGRGYTF.

This clonotype was found many times. This chain uses TRBV15 with TRBJ1-4; D may be TRBD1 (6 bases). Germline V gene data show CDR1 as LNHNV and CDR2 as YYDKDF (reference sequence). Trimming shortened V by 1 base and J by 15 bases, and 24 bases separated the two germline ends. There are 16 residues in the CDR3. The CDR3 bases are TGTGCCACCAGCAGAGCTGGACAGTCAAGCGGGTCGTGGGTGTTTTTT. Translation: CATSRAGQSSGSWVFF.

The V and J genes are TRBV7-9 and TRBJ1-4, with 7 bases aligning to TRBD1. Germline V gene lookup returns CDR1 SEHNR and CDR2 FQNEAQ (reference sequence). The CDR3 is 14 amino acids. Trimming removed 5 bases from V and 7 bases from J; junction bases left unmatched: 7. The CDR3 bases are TGTGCCAGCAGCCCTGGACAGGTCCGTGAAAAACTGTTTTTT. It yields the protein CASSPGQVREKLFF.

This chain connects TRBV20-1 to TRBJ1-2; no reliable D call. V dropped 5 bases and J dropped 6 bases, with 16 bases sitting between them. Looked up from germline, CDR1 is DFQATT and CDR2 is SNEGSKA (reference sequence). The CDR3 runs 13 residues. The CDR3 is CSAAQSDADGYTF. The CDR3 nucleotides read TGCAGTGCTGCACAGTCGGACGCTGATGGCTACACCTTC.

Only a few counts were recorded for this clonotype. The genes are TRBV20-1 and TRBJ2-1; the match to TRBD2 covers 9 bases. Germline trimming cut 3 bases from V and 5 bases from J; bases unmatched to any gene: 8. Germline V CDR1 and CDR2: DFQATT, SNEGSKA (reference sequence). The CDR3 loop spans 15 amino acids. CDR3 region: CSARGGLAPNNEQFF. In DNA form, the CDR3 reads TGCAGTGCTAGGGGCGGACTAGCGCCTAACAATGAGCAGTTCTTC.

This clonotype was observed many times. The chain employs TRBV20-1 and TRBJ1-5; D remains unclear. Trimming left V 5 bases short and J 3 bases short, with 20 bases between. This CDR3 has 16 residues. Germline assignment: CDR1 DFQATT and CDR2 SNEGSKA (reference sequence). Here the CDR3 DNA reads TGCAGTGCTGCTTCGTCAGGAGGAGGACTCAATCAGCCCCAGCATTTT. This gives the protein CSAASSGGGLNQPQHF.

This clonotype was recorded many times. The V gene is TRBV6-1, the J gene TRBJ2-1; the D is unclear. Germline lookup yields CDR1 MNHNS and CDR2 SASEGT. Trimming left V 6 bases short and J 7 bases short, with 13 bases between. The CDR3 has 13 residues. The CDR3 bases are TGTGCCAGCAGCTCCCCACGTGGGAATGAGCAGTTCTTC. Encoded protein: CASSSPRGNEQFF.

V usage is TRBV4-2 and J usage is TRBJ2-3, with TRBD2 identical over 13 bases. In germline, CDR1 is LGHNA, CDR2 YNFKEQ. The CDR3 has 17 residues. V gave up 4 bases and J gave up 2 bases; unmatched junction bases: 6. CDR3 amino acids: CASSPRLAGGFTDTQYF. CDR3 sequence (DNA): TGTGCCAGCAGCCCCCGACTAGCGGGGGGATTCACAGATACGCAGTATTTT.

This clonotype came up many times. V gene TRBV6-1 combines with J gene TRBJ2-7, with no clear D. With 6 bases removed from V and 4 bases from J, the gap between germline ends came to 13 bases. Looked up from germline, CDR1 is MNHNS and CDR2 is SASEGT. The CDR3 contains 13 residues. The CDR3 reads CASSSPTSYEQYF. DNA of the CDR3: TGTGCCAGCAGCTCTCCTACATCTTACGAGCAGTACTTC.

This clonotype has a count of ten or more. V and J are TRBV5-1 and TRBJ2-3; TRBD1 is a possible D gene (5 bases). The length of the CDR3 is 15 residues. Germline V gene lookup returns CDR1 SGHRS and CDR2 YFSETQ. The germline V and J ends were trimmed by 3 bases and 2 bases, with 13 bases remaining between them. For the CDR3, the DNA is TGCGCCAGCAGCTCCAGACAGCGCTACACAGATACGCAGTATTTT. This codes for CASSSRQRYTDTQYF.

This clonotype occurred many times. The chain couples TRBV4-2 to TRBJ2-1; maybe TRBD2 (5 bases). This CDR3 is 14 amino acids long. Germline CDR1 reads LGHNA; CDR2 reads YNFKEQ. The ends were cut back, 0 bases at V and 8 bases at J, with 11 bases in the middle. The chain's CDR3 is CASSQDRLAHEQFF. CDR3 nucleotides: TGTGCCAGCAGCCAAGATCGGCTAGCACATGAGCAGTTCTTC.

This clonotype occurred many times. The CDR3 bases are TGTGCCAGCATTCTCGAAGGGGCGGTTAGTGAAGCTTTCTTT. It codes for CASILEGAVSEAFF. The rearrangement uses TRBV6-5 and TRBJ1-1, with D possibly being TRBD1 (5 bases). CDR3 length: 14 amino acids. Trimming removed 7 bases from V and 7 bases from J, with 19 bases in between. Per the germline V gene, CDR1 is MNHEY and CDR2 is SVGAGI.

This clonotype was seen at least ten times. The chain uses TRBV5-1 and TRBJ2-2; no definite D call. CDR1 SGHRS and CDR2 YFSETQ come from the germline V gene. V lost 0 bases to trimming and J lost 4 bases, with 7 bases between them. CDR3 size: 14 residues. CDR3 DNA: TGCGCCAGCAGCTTGGAGTCCGGCACCGGGGAGCTGTTTTTT. Amino acid sequence: CASSLESGTGELFF.

The chain recombines TRBV10-3 with TRBJ2-5; 8 bases line up with TRBD1. The trim removed 4 bases at V and 5 bases at J, leaving 6 bases unmatched. There are 14 residues in the CDR3. The germline V gene has CDR1 ENHRY and CDR2 SYGVKD. CDR3 in amino acids: CAISARQGRETQYF. The CDR3 DNA reads TGTGCCATCAGTGCACGACAGGGGCGGGAGACCCAGTACTTC.

This clonotype was seen repeatedly, ten times or more. The chain links TRBV25-1 to TRBJ1-2; possible D gene TRBD1, 5 bases. Germline V gene data show CDR1 as MGHDK and CDR2 as SYGVNS. The V end lost 6 bases, the J end lost 8 bases, and 13 bases lay between the germline ends. The CDR3 contains 12 residues. For the CDR3, the DNA is TGTGCCAGCAGCTCTGGGAGGGACGGCTACACCTTC. This sequence encodes CASSSGRDGYTF.

This clonotype was picked up many times. The chain is built from TRBV5-4 and TRBJ1-1; D unclear. The CDR3 covers 14 residues. The V gene lost 0 bases and the J gene lost 4 bases, with 10 bases spanning the gap. CDR1 and CDR2 (germline): SGHNT, YYREEE (reference sequence). The CDR3 bases are TGTGCCAGCAGCTTGGGAGTGGCTGGCACTGAAGCTTTCTTT. Its translation is CASSLGVAGTEAFF.

This clonotype has a count of ten or more. Relative to the germline gene, one junction end is altered; a read error may explain this. This sequence joins TRBV29-1 and TRBJ2-7; D is possibly TRBD1 or TRBD2 (6 bases each). CDR1 and CDR2 from the germline V gene are SQVTM and ANQGSEA. The CDR3 consists of 13 residues. The DNA of the CDR3 is TGCAGCGTCGAAGGACAGTGGGGGGACGAGCAGTACTTC. The encoded protein is CSVEGQWGDEQYF.

Only a few counts were recorded for this clonotype. V gene TRBV2 combines with J gene TRBJ1-3, with 11 bases aligning to TRBD1. J gave up 0 bases and V 10 bases, and 5 bases lay outside the gene matches. The V gene's germline CDR1 is SNHLY and CDR2 FYNNEI. This CDR3 contains 15 residues. The CDR3 sequence: CAMDRGPNSGNTIYF. DNA of the CDR3: TGTGCCATGGACAGGGGGCCAAACTCTGGAAACACCATATATTTT.

The chain employs TRBV11-2 and TRBJ1-4; D ambiguous. Germline lookup yields CDR1 SGHAT and CDR2 FQNNGV. CDR3 length: 15 amino acids. The V gene lost 3 bases and the J gene lost 8 bases, with 16 bases spanning the gap. CDR3 residues: CASSFQAGGKEKLFF. For the CDR3, the DNA is TGTGCCAGCAGCTTTCAGGCAGGAGGGAAAGAAAAACTGTTTTTT.

This clonotype was picked up many times. V is TRBV7-2 and J is TRBJ2-2; TRBD2 matches at 10 bases. Trimming at V came to 6 bases and at J to 2 bases, leaving 6 bases not matched to a gene. The CDR3 is made up of 16 amino acids. CDR1 is SGHTA and CDR2 is FQGNSA in the germline V gene. The DNA of the CDR3 is TGTGCCAGCAGTCTAGCGGGGGCCATAAACACCGGGGAGCTGTTTTTT. Encoded protein: CASSLAGAINTGELFF.